This T cell receptor beta chain was retrieved from a study of regulatory T cells in long-lasting Graves disease listed by TCRdb under 2021. With respect to the entire study: Newly diagnosed Graves' disease patients had taken antithyroid drugs for less than 3 months. A total of around 35 samples were covered by TCR sequencing, comprising around 13 persistent and 20 newly diagnosed Graves' disease patients. Peripheral blood TCR sequencing and RNA sequencing compared persistent Graves' disease patients with newly diagnosed Graves' disease patients. The study was registered as a clinical trial and conducted in China. What the authors observed across the whole study: Peripheral blood alone was examined, since thyroid tissue, which constituted the primary lesion, could not be accessed. Sequencing and analysis were restricted to the TCR beta chain. Persistent disease showed preferential use of TRBV28, TRBJ1-2 and TRBJ2-5, whereas newly diagnosed disease favored TRBV20-1 and TRBJ2-1. A larger number of public clonotypes was shared among persistent patients (about 2,700) than among newly diagnosed patients (roughly 930). Compared with newly diagnosed patients, patients with persistent Graves' disease had lower TCR Shannon entropy and fewer highly expanded clones, which suggests clonal expansion. As a limitation, the authors acknowledged that the small sample size may reduce accuracy.

Library method: multiplex PCR. Data came from an Illumina HiSeq 4000. To build TCR beta libraries, CDR3 regions were amplified by Arm-PCR using iRepertoire HTBI primers. Before sequencing, the PCR products went through gel purification. The original pipeline was this. A total of fewer than 70 TRBV and approximately 13 TRBJ segments were identified across samples and were used for gene usage analysis of CDR3 amino acid clonotypes. COPE and FqMerger were used to merge filtered high-quality paired reads into contigs. BLAST was used to align contigs to IMGT TRBV, TRBD and TRBJ reference genes, and CDR3 was defined according to IMGT. Any clonotype with a frequency above 0.1% was classified as a highly expanded clone. Shannon entropy served as the measure of repertoire diversity, while the Gini coefficient captured V-J evenness. A clonotype was considered public if more than one individual shared it. The public reads were reprocessed in TCRdb via fastp at Q25 and MiXCR, keeping in-frame beta chains. Rows are unified per CDR3 protein, each entry keeping the most common DNA and genes. The V and J calls were not made by the authors but by TCRdb's processing. The sample table contains approximately 540,000 distinct CDR3 sequences; only one count was recorded for around 12% of them. The top ten hold around 10% of the sample.

The germline V gene yields LGHNA for CDR1 and YNFKEQ for CDR2. Its CDR3 holds 18 amino acids, cysteine through phenylalanine. Left in the record is the CDR3 DNA by itself, 54 bases read in frame from the first base. V is reduced by 0 bases and J by 0 bases, leaving a spacing of 18 bases between them. At least ten counts were recorded for this clonotype. This receptor's antigen is unknown. The record has no base qualities; no much larger clone is one base away. Reading the label with the study, this specimen's time point is: newly diagnosed GD, antithyroid drugs for less than 3 months. RNA was extracted from PBMCs in TRIzol for both TCR sequencing and RNA sequencing. The diagnosis of Graves' disease followed American Thyroid Association guidelines. Patients were recruited from an endocrinology department in Xi'an, China. Each patient gave approximately 8.8 milliliters of peripheral blood, collected in an EDTA anticoagulant tube. Ficoll Paque Plus density gradient separation was used to isolate PBMCs, and no further T cell sorting was performed. An Agilent 2100 Bioanalyzer and agarose gel were used to check RNA quality, and a NanoDrop 2000 was used to measure RNA concentration.

The same specimen was also included in a second study, on T cells in Graves' hyperthyroidism and ophthalmopathy. The second source states: Graves' hyperthyroidism was defined as stable when no progression to ophthalmopathy occurred over 18 months of follow-up. The hyperthyroidism patients were between 18 and 65 years old and newly diagnosed, with a disease duration of less than 2 months. Patients with uncontrolled infections, other autoimmune diseases, pregnancy or lactation were excluded. Diagnoses were based on clinical symptoms, serum thyroxine and TRAb, thyroid ultrasound and orbital computed tomography. The first round of RT-PCR for the TCR CDR3 was performed with the HTBI primer set and the Qiagen OneStep RT-PCR kit. Most expanded thyroid clonotypes (frequency above 0.001) were also detected in blood, a finding suggesting that blood repertoires may reflect thyroid immune responses. A model built on a 13 V-J signature distinguished ophthalmopathy from stable hyperthyroidism, reaching about 88% sensitivity and around 81% specificity in cross-validation and 80%/75% in testing. In validation, the model predicted progression to ophthalmopathy with over 60% sensitivity and around 72% specificity, a median of about six months before onset. TCR V-J signatures able to tell the groups apart were searched for in a discovery cohort of more than 90 patients, of whom fewer than 45 had Graves' ophthalmopathy and around 57 had stable Graves' hyperthyroidism. An independent validation cohort of around 20 hyperthyroidism patients and 17 patients who later progressed to ophthalmopathy tested prospective prediction of ophthalmopathy. The approximately 90 discovery patients were divided at random into training and test sets in a 7:3 ratio. In roughly six Graves' hyperthyroidism patients, the study also compared T-cell repertoires from thyroid tissue with T-cell repertoires from blood. After blood sampling, hyperthyroidism patients were treated with methimazole at a starting dose of 30 mg daily, and ophthalmopathy patients were treated with high-dose intravenous methylprednisolone. Libraries were constructed in a second round of multiplex PCR, after which size selection and purification were performed. The libraries were sequenced on an Illumina HiSeq2000 using paired-end 100 bp reads. SOAPnuke was used to process the raw data, removing reads that contained adapters or uncalled bases, had a mean Phred below 15, or lacked an exact match to the constant primer or identifier. High-quality paired reads were merged with COPE v1.2.5, and unique nucleotide sequences were defined as clonotypes. Clonotypes were aligned to IMGT TRBV, TRBD and TRBJ reference segments using MiTCR v1.1. Only V-J combinations with frequency above 0.0001, covering about 99% of repertoires, were analysed. The TCS score was defined as F50 (clonal expansion) divided by E x V (chaos), with BLOSUM62-based TCRdist calculated between CDR3 peptides within each V-J. Welch's t-statistics and random forest reduced roughly 540 V-J features to fewer than 15, which were used in a naive Bayes classifier (R e1071). No statistical method was used to fix the sample size in advance, and group allocation was not hidden from the investigators. The paper reports TCR Vbeta CDR3 sequencing of some 140 peripheral blood samples: under 45 ophthalmopathy, about 75 hyperthyroidism and approximately 17 progressor patients.

Source: peripheral blood mononuclear cells (PBMCs), taken at new diagnosis, from a patient treated with antithyroid drugs. This clonotype was sampled from a woman in her twenties or thirties with Graves disease. Donor details come from another sample of the same person, matched by shared clones. The chain links TRBV4-2 with TRBJ2-7, and possibly TRBD2, on 6 matching bases. The CDR3 sequence is CASSQEAQLAFDSYEQYF. Here is the DNA: TGTGCCAGCAGCCAAGAGGCCCAGCTAGCGTTCGACTCCTACGAGCAGTACTTC.